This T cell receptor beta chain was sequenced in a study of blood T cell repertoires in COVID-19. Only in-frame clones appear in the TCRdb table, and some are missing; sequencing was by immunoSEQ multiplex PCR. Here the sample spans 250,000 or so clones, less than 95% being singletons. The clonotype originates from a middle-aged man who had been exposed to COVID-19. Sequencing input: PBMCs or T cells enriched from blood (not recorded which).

CDR3 in amino acids: CASSQVIRGRETQYF. CDR3 nucleotides: TGTGCCAGCAGCCAAGTGATTAGGGGCCGGGAGACCCAGTACTTC. This rearrangement joins TRBV3-1 (or the pseudogene TRBV3-2) to TRBJ2-5; D perhaps matches TRBD1 (5 bases). The CDR3 covers 15 residues. Germline CDR1 is LGHDT and CDR2 is YNNKEL (reference sequence). V was pared by 1 base and J by 5 bases, with 14 bases between.